This T cell receptor (beta chain) was captured by sequencing in a study of blood T cell repertoires in COVID-19 (TCRdb year 2020). For the wider study: Samples from collaborators originated in the United States, Italy and Spain and spanned both the acute and convalescent phases of COVID-19. The prospective study material was composed of cDNA or gDNA derived from T cells, B-cell-depleted T cells, or PBMCs. Subjects who had been exposed to COVID-19, were actively infected with it, or had recovered from it provided the deeply sampled blood TCRbeta repertoires that made up the dataset. A freely available public database, intended as a resource for researchers studying the immune response to SARS-CoV-2, is where the repertoires were released. The samples were drawn from the first 160 participants of the ongoing ImmuneRACE study and from 950 to 1,500 subjects provided by 6 global collaborators. The sample metadata nearly always contained a de-identified subject ID, COVID-19 status, age in years and sex. Where HLA class I and class II types were available, the types were taken from metadata supplied by the sample provider, not from assay-based typing. The investigation overall reported the following: Clinical and demographic metadata were provided uncurated, with the amount varying by source and participant.

In the case of this clone: Its antigen specificity is not known. No per-base quality is available; no much larger clone lies one base away.

TCRbeta CDR3 regions were amplified from genomic DNA using the immunoSEQ Assay, a bias-controlled multiplex PCR. The published analysis was carried out like this. Within the assay, amplification of reference gene primers was used to estimate how many nucleated cells each sample contained. To quantify the absolute abundance of each unique TCRbeta CDR3 rearrangement, sequence reads were collapsed and filtered. For each sample, productive Simpson clonality was calculated as the square root of Simpson's diversity index over productive rearrangements. TCRdb's version of the immuneACCESS table is confined to in-frame rearrangements and falls short of the full clone set. An unresolved V gene accounts for under half of the shortfall where checked; the remainder is of unknown origin. D and trimming were read from the DNA, whereas the V and J calls and clone size are those reported in that table. For this sample there are 71,000 or so clones; about 87% appear just once. Roughly 8.5% of the sample is taken by the ten largest.

Taken from cysteine to phenylalanine, the CDR3 has 17 residues. The DNA shown is the 51-base CDR3, in frame from base 1. Clipping removes 3 bases from V and 7 bases from J, with 9 as the unmatched junction base count. The germline V gene sets CDR1 to SGHVS and CDR2 to FQNEAQ. The collaborating institutions used their own protocols to collect whole blood in K2EDTA tubes. For TCRbeta analysis, collaborators shipped samples in one of three forms: frozen whole blood, isolated PBMCs, or DNA extracted from either of those sample types. This TCR was recovered from a man between 50 and 59 years old with active COVID-19. The sample taken for sequencing was peripheral blood. The chain joins TRBV7-8 to TRBJ1-6; 10 bases in the middle match TRBD1. The CDR3 protein sequence reads: CASSFGAPGQGNSPLHF. Read as DNA, the sequence is TGTGCCAGCAGCTTTGGCGCCCCGGGACAGGGGAATTCACCCCTCCACTTT. Outside the CDR3, residues come from the reference TRBV7-8 and TRBJ1-6 proteins, so the full variable domain is: GAGVSQSPRYKVAKRGQDVALRCDPISGHVSLFWYQQALGQGPEFLTYFQNEAQLDKSGLPSDRFFAERPEGSVSTLKIQRTQQEDSAVYLCASSFGAPGQGNSPLHFGNGTRLTVT.